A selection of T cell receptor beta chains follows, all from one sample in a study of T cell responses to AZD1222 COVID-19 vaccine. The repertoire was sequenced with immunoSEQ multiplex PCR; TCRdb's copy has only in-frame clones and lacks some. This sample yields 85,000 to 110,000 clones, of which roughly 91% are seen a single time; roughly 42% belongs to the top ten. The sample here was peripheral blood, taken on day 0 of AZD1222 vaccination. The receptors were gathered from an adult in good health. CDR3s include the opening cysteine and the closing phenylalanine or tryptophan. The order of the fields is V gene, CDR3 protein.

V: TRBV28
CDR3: CASSPPDRANYGYTF

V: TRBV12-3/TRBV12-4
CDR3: CASSLRGRTEAFF

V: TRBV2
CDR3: CASSRLAGATGELFF

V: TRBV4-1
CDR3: CASSQERWGSYTGELFF

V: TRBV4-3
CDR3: CASSQSTPEGATQYF

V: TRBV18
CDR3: CASSPPKQGNYGYTF

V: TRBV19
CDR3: CASSAIAGGNEQYF

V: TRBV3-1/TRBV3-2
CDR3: CASSQGGELFF

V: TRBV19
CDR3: CASTPGTSGYEQYF

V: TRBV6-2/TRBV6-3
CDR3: CASSYPGRDEQFF

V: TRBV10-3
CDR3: CAIRGQGKNTEAFF

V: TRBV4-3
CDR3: CASSQGLVGGEQFF

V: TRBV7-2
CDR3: CASSFYGTDTQYF